This TCR beta chain was sequenced for a study of shared clonotypes between healthy human individuals. Per germline, CDR1 MGHRA and CDR2 YSYEKL. The CDR3 is made up of 17 amino acids. Deletions cut 1 base from V and 10 bases from J, with 22 bases between. Method: immunoSEQ multiplex PCR; TCRdb's copy keeps in-frame clones and lacks some. Among millions of clones listed, around 95% were seen once. This chain joins TRBV4-1 and TRBJ1-4; unclear D gene. The sequence was obtained from a man between 18 and 35 years old in good health. The material sequenced was naive CD4+ T cells sorted from blood. Specified subset: CD45RA+ positively selected. This CDR3 is CASSQAPVDIENRKLFF. In DNA form, the CDR3 reads TGCGCCAGCAGCCAAGCCCCCGTAGACATAGAAAATCGAAAACTGTTTTTT.